Following are 17 T cell receptor beta chains from one sample sequenced in a study of spatial heterogeneity in lung cancer. The study, taken as a whole, reports: In tumors, expanded intratumoral alpha and beta TCR counts tracked mutation counts.

The antigens for these receptors are not known. TCRdb processed the 5' RACE reads anew with MiXCR; each CDR3 protein has one entry. The repertoire has fewer than 6,500 distinct CDR3 sequences, roughly 7.1% of them found once; the top ten carry around 28%. The time point denotes: sample taken at primary tumor resection. Specimen: lung tumor tissue, collected at surgery. The receptors here all came from a female donor with early-stage non-small cell lung cancer.

This clonotype has a count of ten or more. This beta chain turned up in a library designed for alpha chains; as an off-target read, its abundance says little. The chain carries TRBV7-9 and TRBJ2-1; D not certain. Germline V gene data show CDR1 as SEHNR and CDR2 as FQNEAQ (reference sequence). The CDR3 is made up of 17 amino acids. The V end was cut by 0 bases, the J end by 0 bases, with 12 bases between. CDR3 DNA sequence: TGTGCCAGCAGCTTAGCGCTGACTGTTAGCTCCTACAATGAGCAGTTCTTC. The encoded protein is CASSLALTVSSYNEQFF.

This clonotype has a count of ten or more. A library made for alpha chains picked up this beta chain off target, so its size means little. V usage is TRBV7-9 and J usage is TRBJ1-6, with 7 bases fitting TRBD1. The V gene end was trimmed by 4 bases and the J gene end by 7 bases; junction bases not matched to a gene: 10. Germline V gene lookup returns CDR1 SEHNR and CDR2 FQNEAQ (reference sequence). The CDR3 covers 16 residues. The CDR3 sequence: CASSSSLQGINSPLHF. The CDR3 region has the DNA TGTGCCAGCAGCTCTTCCTTACAGGGGATAAATTCACCCCTCCACTTT. The full variable domain, rest sourced from reference TRBV7-9 and TRBJ1-6, is DTGVSQNPRHKITKRGQNVTFRCDPISEHNRLYWYRQTLGQGPEFLTYFQNEAQLEKSRLLSDRFSAERPKGSFSTLEIQRTEQGDSAMYLCASSSSLQGINSPLHFGNGTRLTVT.

This clonotype was recorded many times. This beta chain slipped into a library made for alpha chains as a stray read, so its size is not meaningful. The chain uses TRBV28 and TRBJ2-2; 9 nucleotides align to TRBD2. In germline, CDR1 is MDHEN, CDR2 SYDVKM. The CDR3 sequence is 16 residues long. Unmatched junction bases numbered 7, after V lost 8 bases and J lost 0 bases. The CDR3 DNA is TGTGCCAGCTATCAGCGGGGGGCGCCGAACACCGGGGAGCTGTTTTTT. Its protein product is CASYQRGAPNTGELFF.

This clonotype has at least ten counts. This beta chain represents an off-target read in a library built for alpha chains; its size is of limited meaning. This chain connects TRBV20-1 to TRBJ2-7; D ambiguous. Trimming took off 0 bases at V and 6 bases at J, with 12 bases between the two ends. Germline V gene lookup returns CDR1 DFQATT and CDR2 SNEGSKA (reference sequence). CDR3 length: 13 residues. CDR3 sequence reads: CSAREALAREQYF. In DNA, the CDR3 is TGCAGTGCTAGAGAAGCACTTGCGCGCGAGCAGTACTTC.

Ten or more counts support this clonotype. In a library made to pick up alpha chains, this beta chain is a stray read with a size that means little. The rearrangement uses TRBV12-3 or TRBV12-4 and TRBJ2-3; 7 bases are a match to TRBD1. The junction had 6 bases not matched to a gene; V was cut back by 6 bases and J by 0 bases. CDR3 length: 15 amino acids. CDR3 sequence: CASRDRTGSTDTQYF. DNA of the CDR3: TGTGCCAGCAGAGATCGGACAGGAAGCACAGATACGCAGTATTTT.

Worth noting for this clonotype: The library was prepared for alpha chains; this beta chain is a stray read, so its frequency means little. In DNA form, the CDR3 reads TGTGCCAGCAGCCGAGGCAGGGTTATTGAAAAACTGTTTTTT. Residues: CASSRGRVIEKLFF. The V gene is TRBV3-1, the J gene TRBJ1-4; D is perhaps TRBD1 (5 bases). The V gene lost 4 bases and the J gene lost 7 bases, with 13 bases spanning the gap. This CDR3 contains 14 residues. Germline-derived CDR1 and CDR2 are LGHDT and YNNKEL (reference sequence).

In this sample, this clonotype turned up many times. Since the library was made to target alpha chains, this beta chain is a stray read and its abundance is not meaningful. The J gene is TRBJ1-5, the V gene TRBV6-2 or TRBV6-3, with D maybe TRBD1 (6 bases). Germline loops: CDR1 MNHEY, CDR2 SVGEGT. There are 13 residues in the CDR3. Trimming took off 1 base at V and 6 bases at J, with 7 bases between the two ends. CDR3 nucleotides: TGTGCCAGCAGTTACTTAGGGGGTCAGCCCCAGCATTTT. It specifies CASSYLGGQPQHF.

This clonotype has a count of ten or more. This beta chain slipped into a library made for alpha chains as a stray read, so its size is not meaningful. V usage is TRBV6-2 or TRBV6-3 and J usage is TRBJ2-7; D might be TRBD1 or TRBD2, each matching 5 bases. This CDR3 region has 16 residues. Trimming removed 4 bases from V and 3 bases from J, with 19 bases in between. Germline V CDR1 and CDR2: MNHEY, SVGEGT. The CDR3 loop is CASSSPGTPRGYEQYF. The DNA for the CDR3 is TGTGCCAGCAGTTCTCCGGGGACGCCCCGTGGCTACGAGCAGTACTTC.

This clonotype has a count of ten or more. As an off-target read in a library built for alpha chains, this beta chain has a frequency of little significance. The chain recombines TRBV5-1 with TRBJ2-3; 14 bases map to TRBD2. Germline lookup yields CDR1 SGHRS and CDR2 YFSETQ. This CDR3 has 15 amino acids. V trimming: 4 bases; J trimming: 4 bases; junction bases outside the gene matches: 2. CDR3 DNA: TGCGCCAGCAGCCCGGGACTAGCGGGAGCAGATACGCAGTATTTT. This encodes CASSPGLAGADTQYF.

This clonotype was counted ten times or more. As an off-target read in a library built for alpha chains, this beta chain has a frequency of little significance. The CDR3 bases are TGCAGTGCTCAAAAACAGGGTACAGAGACCCAGTACTTC. This encodes CSAQKQGTETQYF. The chain employs TRBV20-1 and TRBJ2-5; a possible D gene is TRBD1 (6 bases). Looked up from germline, CDR1 is DFQATT and CDR2 is SNEGSKA (reference sequence). CDR3 length: 13 amino acids. V was clipped by 5 bases and J by 4 bases, with 14 bases between them.

Comments on this clonotype: This beta chain came through as a stray read in a library set up for alpha chains, and its size says little. V and J are TRBV2 and TRBJ2-1; D is ambiguous. The CDR3 consists of 11 residues. Between the trimmed V and J ends, which lost 3 bases and 9 bases, there was a span of 6 bases. Looked up from germline, CDR1 is SNHLY and CDR2 is FYNNEI. This chain's CDR3 is CASSEVGEQFF. The CDR3 bases are TGTGCCAGCAGTGAGGTTGGTGAGCAGTTCTTC.

This clonotype was recorded many times. This beta chain came through as a stray read in a library set up for alpha chains, and its size says little. The chain recombines TRBV20-1 with TRBJ2-5; D gene ambiguous. Germline CDR1 DFQATT, CDR2 SNEGSKA (reference sequence). The CDR3 length is 13 residues. With 1 base removed from V and 1 base from J, the gap between germline ends came to 7 bases. In DNA form, the CDR3 reads TGCAGTGCTAGAGCCCCCCCCCAAGAGACCCAGTACTTC. It yields the protein CSARAPPQETQYF.

In its sample, this clonotype was seen many times. A read error may account for a junction end that differs from germline. Because the library targeted alpha chains, this beta chain is an off-target read whose size means little. The J gene is TRBJ2-3, the V gene TRBV7-7; D unresolved. CDR3 length: 13 residues. Germline loops: CDR1 SSHAT, CDR2 FNYEAQ (reference sequence). The CDR3 bases are TGTGCTAGCAGCTTAGCACCAACCGATACGCAGTATTTT. Translating gives CASSLAPTDTQYF.

This clonotype is medium-sized by share. Because the library targeted alpha chains, this beta chain is an off-target read whose size means little. The CDR3 loop reads CASSQEGVIEAFF. The CDR3 DNA reads TGTGCCAGCAGCCAAGAAGGGGTTATTGAAGCTTTCTTT. V gene TRBV4-2 combines with J gene TRBJ1-1; maybe TRBD1 (5 bases). CDR1 is LGHNA and CDR2 is YNFKEQ in the germline V gene. CDR3 length: 13 residues. Trimming removed 0 bases from V and 7 bases from J, with 9 bases in between.

This clonotype was seen ten or more times. The library was designed around alpha chains, so this beta chain is a stray read whose abundance carries little weight. The chain links TRBV28 to TRBJ2-3; 9 bases align to TRBD2. Germline-derived CDR1 and CDR2 are MDHEN and SYDVKM. With 3 bases clipped from V and 1 base from J, the junction kept 2 bases outside the gene matches. The CDR3 covers 15 residues. For the CDR3, the DNA is TGTGCCAGCAGTTTGACTAGCGGAGGCACAGATACGCAGTATTTT. This translates into CASSLTSGGTDTQYF.

This clonotype was observed many times. With the library built for alpha chains, this beta chain is off target and its frequency is not meaningful. The V gene is TRBV9, the J gene TRBJ1-6, with TRBD1 identical over 7 bases. The CDR3 is 15 residues long. V shed 4 bases and J 15 bases; nucleotides not matched to a gene: 16. Germline-derived CDR1 and CDR2 are SGDLS and YYNGEE. CDR3 protein: CASSPGTAPSGNLHF. CDR3 coding DNA: TGTGCCAGCAGCCCCGGGACAGCACCCTCCGGGAACCTCCACTTT.

There are many counts of this clonotype. The library was built for alpha chains, so this beta chain is an off-target read and its size means little. This rearrangement joins TRBV7-2 to TRBJ1-5; the D gene is possibly TRBD1 (5 bases). Per germline, CDR1 SGHTA and CDR2 FQGNSA. This CDR3 has 15 amino acids. The ends were cut back, 5 bases at V and 0 bases at J, with 11 bases in the middle. The CDR3, as DNA: TGTGCCAGCAGCCCATCGGGGGATAGCAATCAGCCCCAGCATTTT. Its translation: CASSPSGDSNQPQHF.